The T cell receptor beta chain under discussion was sequenced for a study of T cell repertoires in cytomegalovirus infection. MiXCR, run by TCRdb on the reads, gives a single entry per CDR3 protein. The sample has 160,000 or so distinct CDR3 sequences; approximately 17% are singletons. V gave up 2 bases and J gave up 0 bases, with 11 bases separating them. CDR1 and CDR2 from the germline V gene are DFQATT and SNEGSKA (reference sequence). The CDR3 loop spans 15 amino acids. Input material: CD8+ T cells from PBMCs. The V gene is TRBV20-1, the J gene TRBJ2-1; D is uncertain. This sequence was found in a human donor in good health (CMV status not recorded). Some clones in this sample may be carry-over from other donors' samples. The CDR3 bases are TGCAGTGCTAGAAGGACCCATAGCTCCTACAATGAGCAGTTCTTC. It encodes CSARRTHSSYNEQFF.